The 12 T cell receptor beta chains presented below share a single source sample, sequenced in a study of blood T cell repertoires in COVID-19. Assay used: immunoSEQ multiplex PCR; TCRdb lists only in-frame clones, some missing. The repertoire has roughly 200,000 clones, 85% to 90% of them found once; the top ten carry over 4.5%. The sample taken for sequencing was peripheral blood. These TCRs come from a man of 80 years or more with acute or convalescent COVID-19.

In DNA, the CDR3 is TGTGCCAGTAGTATCATTAGCGCGAACACCGGGGAGCTGTTTTTT. It is translated as CASSIISANTGELFF. This chain links TRBV19 with TRBJ2-2; a possible D gene is TRBD2 (5 bases). Per the germline V gene, CDR1 is LNHDA and CDR2 is SQIVND (reference sequence). The CDR3 contains 15 residues. The germline V and J ends were trimmed by 3 bases and 0 bases, with 8 bases remaining between them.

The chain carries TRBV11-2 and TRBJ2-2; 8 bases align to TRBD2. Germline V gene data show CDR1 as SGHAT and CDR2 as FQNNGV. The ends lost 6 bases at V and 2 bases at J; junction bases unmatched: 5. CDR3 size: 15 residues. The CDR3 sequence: CASRLTSGNTGELFF. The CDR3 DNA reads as TGTGCCAGCAGACTAACTAGCGGAAACACCGGGGAGCTGTTTTTT.

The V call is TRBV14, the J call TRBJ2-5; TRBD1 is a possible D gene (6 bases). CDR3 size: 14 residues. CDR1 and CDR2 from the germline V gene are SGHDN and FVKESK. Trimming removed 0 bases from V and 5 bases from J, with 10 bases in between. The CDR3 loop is CASSQEPDRETQYF. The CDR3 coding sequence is TGTGCCAGCAGCCAAGAACCCGACAGGGAGACCCAGTACTTC.

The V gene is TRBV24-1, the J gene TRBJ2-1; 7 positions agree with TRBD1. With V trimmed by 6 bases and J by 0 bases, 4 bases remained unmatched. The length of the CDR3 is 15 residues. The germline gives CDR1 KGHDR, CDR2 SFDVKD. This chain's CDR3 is CATSKGALSYNEQFF. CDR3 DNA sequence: TGTGCCACCAGTAAGGGGGCTCTCTCCTACAATGAGCAGTTCTTC.

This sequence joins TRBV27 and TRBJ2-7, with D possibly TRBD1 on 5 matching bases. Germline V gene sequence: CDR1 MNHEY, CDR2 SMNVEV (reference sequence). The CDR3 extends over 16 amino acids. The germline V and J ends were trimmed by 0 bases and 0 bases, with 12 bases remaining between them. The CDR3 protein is CASSLSLWTSSYEQYF. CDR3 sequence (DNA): TGTGCCAGCAGTTTATCGCTTTGGACAAGCTCCTACGAGCAGTACTTC.

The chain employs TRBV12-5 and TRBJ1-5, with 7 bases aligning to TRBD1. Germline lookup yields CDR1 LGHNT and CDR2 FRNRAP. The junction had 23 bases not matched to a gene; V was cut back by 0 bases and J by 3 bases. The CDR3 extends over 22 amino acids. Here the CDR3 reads CASGLVTESRGSYAKYNQPQHF. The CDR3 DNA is TGTGCTAGTGGTTTGGTCACGGAGTCCAGGGGGAGTTACGCAAAGTACAATCAGCCCCAGCATTTT.

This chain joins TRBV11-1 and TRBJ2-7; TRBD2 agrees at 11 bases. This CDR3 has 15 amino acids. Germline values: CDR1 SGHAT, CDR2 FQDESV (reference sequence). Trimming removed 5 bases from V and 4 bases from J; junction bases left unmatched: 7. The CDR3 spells CASSPGLAGTYEQYF. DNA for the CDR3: TGTGCCAGCAGCCCTGGACTAGCGGGTACGTACGAGCAGTACTTC. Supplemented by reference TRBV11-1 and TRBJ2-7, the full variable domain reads EAEVAQSPRYKITEKSQAVAFWCDPISGHATLYWYRQILGQGPELLVQFQDESVVDDSQLPKDRFSAERLKGVDSTLKIQPAELGDSAMYLCASSPGLAGTYEQYFGPGTRLTVT.

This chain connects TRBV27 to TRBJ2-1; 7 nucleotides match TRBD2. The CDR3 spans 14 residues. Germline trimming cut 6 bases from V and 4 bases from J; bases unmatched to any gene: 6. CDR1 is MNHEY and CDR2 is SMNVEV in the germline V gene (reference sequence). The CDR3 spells CASRAGDPYNEQFF. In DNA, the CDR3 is TGTGCCAGCAGGGCGGGGGACCCATACAATGAGCAGTTCTTC.

The CDR3 DNA is TGTGCCAGCAGTGGGGGGACAGGGGGATTATATAGCAATCAGCCCCAGCATTTT. Translation gives CASSGGTGGLYSNQPQHF. This chain connects TRBV2 to TRBJ1-5, with 11 bases aligning to TRBD1. The CDR3 consists of 18 residues. The germline V gene encodes CDR1 SNHLY and CDR2 FYNNEI. The V segment lost 4 bases and the J segment 0 bases; nucleotides outside the gene matches: 8.

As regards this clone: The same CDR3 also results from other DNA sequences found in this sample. The chain's CDR3 is CASSLGQSNSPLHF. The CDR3, as DNA: TGTGCCAGCAGCTTGGGCCAGTCAAATTCACCCCTCCACTTT. The chain employs TRBV5-6 and TRBJ1-6; D remains unclear. V was shortened by 0 bases and J by 7 bases, with 8 bases between the two germline ends. The germline CDR1 and CDR2 sequences are SGHDT and YYEEEE. The CDR3 length is 14 residues.

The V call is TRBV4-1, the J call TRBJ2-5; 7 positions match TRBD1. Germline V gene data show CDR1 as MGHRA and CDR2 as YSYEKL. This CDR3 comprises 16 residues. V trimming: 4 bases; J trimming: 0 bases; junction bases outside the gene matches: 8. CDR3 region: CASSPMTGTYQETQYF. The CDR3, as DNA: TGCGCCAGCAGCCCGATGACAGGGACCTACCAAGAGACCCAGTACTTC.

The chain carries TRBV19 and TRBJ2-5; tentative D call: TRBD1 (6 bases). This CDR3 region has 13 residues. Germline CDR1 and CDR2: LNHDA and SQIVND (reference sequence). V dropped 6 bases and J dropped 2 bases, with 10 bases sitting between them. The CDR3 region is CASRRQGQETQYF. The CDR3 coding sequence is TGTGCCAGTAGGAGGCAGGGGCAAGAGACCCAGTACTTC.